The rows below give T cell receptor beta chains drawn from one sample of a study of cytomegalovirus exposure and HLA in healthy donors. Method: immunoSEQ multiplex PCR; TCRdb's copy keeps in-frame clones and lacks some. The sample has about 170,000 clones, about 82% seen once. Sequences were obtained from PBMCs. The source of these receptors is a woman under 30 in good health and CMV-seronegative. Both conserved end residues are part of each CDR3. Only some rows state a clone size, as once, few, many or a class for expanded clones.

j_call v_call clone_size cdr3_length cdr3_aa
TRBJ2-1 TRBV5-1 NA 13 CASSTVGANEQFF
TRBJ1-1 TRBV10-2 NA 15 CASSEDQGMNTEAFF
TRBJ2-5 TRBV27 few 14 CASSLTWEQETQYF
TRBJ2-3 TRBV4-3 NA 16 CASSQDAGSGTDTQYF
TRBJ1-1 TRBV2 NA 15 CASGPLAGMNTEAFF
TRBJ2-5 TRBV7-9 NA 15 CASSLRSGRGETQYF
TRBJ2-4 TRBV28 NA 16 CASSPGVTGGKNIQYF
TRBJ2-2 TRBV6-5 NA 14 CASSRLKNTGELFF
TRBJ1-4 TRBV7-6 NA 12 CASSLNGEKLFF
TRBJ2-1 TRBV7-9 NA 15 CASSSSLREGNEQFF
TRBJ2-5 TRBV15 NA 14 CATSRDRRGGTQYF
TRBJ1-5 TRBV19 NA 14 CASSFFGTNQPQHF
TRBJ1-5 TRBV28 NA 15 CASSFTGGSNQPQHF
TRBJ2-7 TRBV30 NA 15 CAWSRGLAGTYEQYF
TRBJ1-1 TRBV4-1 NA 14 CASSQDTGTDEAFF